One sample yielded the 15 T cell receptor beta chains listed below, sequenced in a study of glioma-infiltrating T cells. The iRepertoire nested amplicon-rescue multiplex PCR amplified TCR alpha and beta CDR3s from RNA. TCRdb re-called the multiplex PCR reads with MiXCR, one entry per CDR3 protein. Found here are roughly 200,000 distinct CDR3 sequences, more than 35% of them singletons; the top ten hold roughly 5.2%. The sequencing input was glioma tissue, nonneoplastic brain tissue, or PBMCs (not recorded which). These receptors were taken from a human donor with low-grade glioma or glioblastoma, undergoing nonglioma brain surgery, or in good health (not recorded which).

The table lists this clonotype with a count of one. The genes are TRBV7-2 and TRBJ2-5; TRBD2 is a possible D gene (6 bases). Germline CDR1 is SGHTA and CDR2 is FQGNSA. This CDR3 contains 14 residues. Trimming took off 1 base at V and 6 bases at J, with 12 bases between the two ends. CDR3 DNA sequence: TGTGCCAGCAGCTTAGAGACTAGAGCGAAGACCCAGTACTTC. Translation gives CASSLETRAKTQYF.

CDR3 DNA: TGTGCCATCAGTCTCGAGGGACAGGGTGGCGGCTACACCTTC. This codes for CAISLEGQGGGYTF. The chain joins TRBV10-3 to TRBJ1-2; 9 nucleotides line up with TRBD1. With 5 bases clipped from V and 8 bases from J, the junction kept 9 bases outside the gene matches. The CDR3 extends over 14 amino acids. Germline CDR1 ENHRY, CDR2 SYGVKD.

This clonotype turned up a few times. V is TRBV19 and J is TRBJ2-2; D possibly corresponds to TRBD1 (6 bases). Trimming stripped 6 bases from V and 0 bases from J, with 14 bases between. Germline CDR1 LNHDA, CDR2 SQIVND (reference sequence). The CDR3 is 16 residues long. CDR3 region: CASSLWTAPNTGELFF. The CDR3 region has the DNA TGTGCCAGTAGCCTTTGGACAGCACCGAACACCGGGGAGCTGTTTTTT.

In regard to this clonotype: A much larger clone differs by one base, so this may be a read error. The rearrangement uses TRBV10-3 and TRBJ1-2, with no clear D. The germline CDR1 and CDR2 sequences are ENHRY and SYGVKD. CDR3 length equals 14 residues. The V end lost 1 base, the J end lost 5 bases, and 11 bases lay between the germline ends. This CDR3 is CAISELGSRYGYTF. DNA for the CDR3: TGTGCCATCAGTGAGTTGGGGTCCAGATATGGCTACACCTTC.

The chain is built from TRBV11-1 and TRBJ2-7; 10 bases align to TRBD2. J was trimmed by 7 bases and V by 5 bases; bases with no gene match: 14. The CDR3 is made up of 16 amino acids. Germline V gene data show CDR1 as SGHAT and CDR2 as FQDESV (reference sequence). For the CDR3, the DNA is TGTGCCAGCAGCCCTGGACTAGCGGAGATGTTTGAGGAGCAGTACTTC. It yields the protein CASSPGLAEMFEEQYF.

This clonotype was counted a few times. The V gene is TRBV10-2, the J gene TRBJ1-4; 12 bases align to TRBD1. The CDR3 length is 17 residues. Germline CDR1 is WSHSY and CDR2 is SAAADI. Trimming took 2 bases from V and 4 from J; bases not matched to a gene: 5. CDR3 coding DNA: TGCGCCAGCAGTGAGCTGGGACAGGGGGCACGTAATGAAAAACTGTTTTTT. Its protein product is CASSELGQGARNEKLFF.

In this sample, this clonotype turned up many times. The chain is built from TRBV28 and TRBJ2-1; D possibly corresponds to TRBD1 (8 bases). From germline, CDR1 is MDHEN and CDR2 SYDVKM. V was trimmed by 5 bases and J by 6 bases, leaving 29 bases between them. The CDR3 is 19 amino acids. The CDR3, as DNA: TGTGCCAGCAGTAGACGCAGGGGGCTGAAGCGGGATAGGGGCAATGAGCAGTTCTTC. The encoded protein is CASSRRRGLKRDRGNEQFF. Full variable domain (missing parts from reference TRBV28 and TRBJ2-1): DVKVTQSSRYLVKRTGEKVFLECVQDMDHENMFWYRQDPGLGLRLIYFSYDVKMKEKGDIPEGYSVSREKKERFSLILESASTNQTSMYLCASSRRRGLKRDRGNEQFFGPGTRLTVL.

This clonotype was counted many times. The V gene is TRBV12-3 or TRBV12-4, the J gene TRBJ2-1; a weak D match, TRBD1 (5 bases). V was clipped by 4 bases and J by 4 bases, with 8 bases between them. The CDR3 loop spans 13 amino acids. The CDR3 loop is CASSWGSYNEQFF. The DNA of the CDR3 is TGTGCCAGCAGTTGGGGCAGTTACAATGAGCAGTTCTTC.

In its sample, this clonotype was seen many times. This chain connects TRBV28 to TRBJ2-7; D is perhaps TRBD1 or TRBD2 (5 bases each). Germline lookup yields CDR1 MDHEN and CDR2 SYDVKM. Trimming took off 3 bases at V and 7 bases at J, with 16 bases between the two ends. This CDR3 is 14 amino acids long. This CDR3 reads CASSLSGPSGEQYF. CDR3 nucleotide sequence: TGTGCCAGCAGTTTGTCGGGACCCTCCGGGGAGCAGTACTTC.

This clonotype was observed many times. This chain links TRBV6-1 with TRBJ1-6; D remains unclear. This CDR3 region has 14 residues. V shed 7 bases and J shed 10 bases, with 17 bases lying between them. Germline CDR1 reads MNHNS; CDR2 reads SASEGT. The CDR3 region has the DNA TGTGCCAGCAAAACCTCGAAGGAAAACTCACCCCTCCACTTT. It codes for CASKTSKENSPLHF.

This clonotype was seen many times. The V and J genes are TRBV20-1 and TRBJ2-5; TRBD1 aligns across 12 bases. After removal of 5 bases from V and 4 bases from J, the junction contained 8 bases not matched to a gene. Germline-derived CDR1 and CDR2 are DFQATT and SNEGSKA (reference sequence). The length of the CDR3 is 15 residues. The CDR3 nucleotides are TGCAGTGCTTTCCCGGGACAGGGGGCGCGAGAGACCCAGTACTTC. Residues: CSAFPGQGARETQYF.

About this clonotype itself: A much more abundant neighbour one base away suggests this may be a read error. V usage is TRBV2 and J usage is TRBJ1-1; D not resolved. Germline assignment: CDR1 SNHLY and CDR2 FYNNEI. The CDR3 runs 11 residues. The CDR3 loop reads CASSEFTEALF. As DNA, the CDR3 is TGTGCCAGCAGTGAGTTTACTGAAGCTTTATTT.

This clonotype was picked up many times. The V and J genes are TRBV7-8 and TRBJ2-1; TRBD2 might be the D (6 bases). With 5 bases removed from V and 4 bases from J, the gap between germline ends came to 15 bases. Germline V gives CDR1 SGHVS, CDR2 FQNEAQ. This CDR3 is built from 15 residues. CDR3 sequence (DNA): TGTGCCAGCAGCATTCCGGGACTTACGTACAATGAGCAGTTCTTC. It encodes CASSIPGLTYNEQFF.

As to this clonotype: This clone may be a read error of a much larger clone one base away. This rearrangement joins TRBV20-1 to TRBJ1-6; unclear D gene. CDR3 size: 14 residues. The V end lost 0 bases, the J end lost 9 bases, and 12 bases lay between the germline ends. Germline values: CDR1 DFQATT, CDR2 SNEGSKA (reference sequence). The CDR3 DNA reads as TGCAGTGCTAGAGATAGTCAGGCCTGTTCACCCCTCCACTTT. Residues: CSARDSQACSPLHF.

Of note for this clonotype: A much larger clone lies one base from this, so it may be a read error. The chain is built from TRBV6-2 or TRBV6-3 and TRBJ2-1, with 13 bases identical to TRBD2. The CDR3 runs to 14 residues. Germline values: CDR1 MNHEY, CDR2 SVGEGT. CDR3 loop: CASSLLAGGKIELF. The CDR3 DNA reads as TGTGCCAGCAGCTTACTAGCGGGAGGGAAAATTGAGTTATTC.